This entry describes one TCR beta chain. This receptor's antigen is unknown. Base qualities were left out, and no much larger clone turns up one base away. The record originates from a study of blood T cell repertoires in COVID-19 (TCRdb year 2020). The study in broad terms: Samples from collaborators originated in the United States, Italy and Spain and spanned both the acute and convalescent phases of COVID-19. The material from the prospective study consisted of cDNA or gDNA derived from T cells, B-cell-depleted T cells, or PBMCs. Deeply sampled blood TCRbeta repertoires from subjects exposed to, actively infected with, or recovered from COVID-19 were included in the dataset. The repertoires were released in a freely available public database meant as a resource for research on the immune response to SARS-CoV-2. The samples were drawn from the first 160 participants of the ongoing ImmuneRACE study and from over 950 subjects provided by 6 global collaborators. A de-identified subject ID, COVID-19 status, age in years and sex were almost always included in the sample metadata. HLA class I and class II types, where available, came from metadata supplied by the sample provider rather than from assay-based typing. On the study overall, not on this receptor specifically: The quantity of clinical and demographic metadata differed by source and by participant and was supplied without curation.

The immunoSEQ Assay, a bias-controlled multiplex PCR, was used to amplify TCRbeta CDR3 regions from genomic DNA. The authors' pipeline ran thus. The number of nucleated cells in each sample was estimated from the amplification of reference gene primers within the assay. To quantify the absolute abundance of each unique TCRbeta CDR3 rearrangement, sequence reads were collapsed and filtered. For each sample, productive Simpson clonality was calculated by taking the square root of Simpson's diversity index across productive rearrangements. Drawn from immuneACCESS, this table holds only the in-frame rearrangements with V and J called that TCRdb kept. Clones are partly lost; checked studies trace under half to an unresolved V gene and leave the rest unexplained. D and trimming come from the DNA, and the V and J calls and clone size come from that table. The sample table lists some 190,000 clones, roughly four fifths of them with a count of one. The ten biggest clones cover 5.1% of the sample.

The collaborating institutions used their own protocols to collect whole blood in K2EDTA tubes. For TCRbeta analysis, collaborators shipped samples in one of three forms: frozen whole blood, isolated PBMCs, or DNA extracted from either of those sample types. Sequences GTSNPN (CDR1) and SVGIG (CDR2) are obtained from the germline V gene (reference sequence). The CDR3 runs 15 amino acids, cysteine and phenylalanine included. Only CDR3 DNA remains: 45 bases, in frame from the first base. The germline ends are 15 bases apart after V is trimmed by 2 bases and J by 1 base. The chain is encoded by TRBV30 joined to TRBJ2-7, and possibly TRBD1, on 5 matching bases. The sequenced sample consisted of peripheral blood. This receptor was identified in a woman in her seventies with active or convalescent COVID-19. The CDR3 reads CAWSPDRGVSYEQYF. The DNA sequence follows: TGTGCCTGGAGTCCTGACAGAGGTGTGTCCTACGAGCAGTACTTC.